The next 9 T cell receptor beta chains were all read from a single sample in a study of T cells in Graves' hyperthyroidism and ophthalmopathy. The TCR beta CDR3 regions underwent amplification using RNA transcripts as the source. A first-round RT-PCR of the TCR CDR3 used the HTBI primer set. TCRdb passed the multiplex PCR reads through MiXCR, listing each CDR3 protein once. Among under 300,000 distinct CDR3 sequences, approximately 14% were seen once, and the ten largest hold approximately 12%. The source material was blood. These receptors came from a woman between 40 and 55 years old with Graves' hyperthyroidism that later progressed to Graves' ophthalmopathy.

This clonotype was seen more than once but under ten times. CDR3: CATSDFFQETQYF. CDR3 bases: TGTGCCACCAGTGATTTTTTCCAAGAGACCCAGTACTTC. The chain uses TRBV24-1 and TRBJ2-5, with D uncertain. CDR3 length: 13 amino acids. Germline lookup yields CDR1 KGHDR and CDR2 SFDVKD. The V end was cut by 1 base, the J end by 1 base, with 3 bases between.

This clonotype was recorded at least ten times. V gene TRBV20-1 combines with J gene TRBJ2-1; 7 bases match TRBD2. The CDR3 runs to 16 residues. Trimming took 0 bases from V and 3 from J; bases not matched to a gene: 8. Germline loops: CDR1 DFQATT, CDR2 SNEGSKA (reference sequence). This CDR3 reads CSARDASGPNYNEQFF. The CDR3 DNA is TGCAGTGCTAGAGATGCTAGCGGACCTAACTACAATGAGCAGTTCTTC.

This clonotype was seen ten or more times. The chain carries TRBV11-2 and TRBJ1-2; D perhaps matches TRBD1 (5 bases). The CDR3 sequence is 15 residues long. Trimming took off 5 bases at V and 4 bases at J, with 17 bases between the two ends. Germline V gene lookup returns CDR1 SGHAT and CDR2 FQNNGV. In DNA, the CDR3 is TGTGCCAGCAGCCACGTCACGGGGCGCGTCTATGGCTACACCTTC. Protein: CASSHVTGRVYGYTF.

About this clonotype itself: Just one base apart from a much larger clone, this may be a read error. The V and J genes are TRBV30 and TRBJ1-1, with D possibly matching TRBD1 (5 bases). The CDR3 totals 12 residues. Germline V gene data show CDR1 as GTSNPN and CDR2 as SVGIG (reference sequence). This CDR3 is CGWSSLGGTPFF. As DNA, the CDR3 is TGTGGCTGGAGTTCACTCGGGGGGACGCCTTTCTTT.

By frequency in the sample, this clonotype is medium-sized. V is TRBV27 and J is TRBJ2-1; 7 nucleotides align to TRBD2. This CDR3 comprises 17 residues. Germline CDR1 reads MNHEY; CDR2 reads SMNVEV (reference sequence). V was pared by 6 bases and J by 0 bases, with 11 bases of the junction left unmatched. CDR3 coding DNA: TGTGCCAGCAGCCCCATCGGGGGAGGGAGCTCCTACAATGAGCAGTTCTTC. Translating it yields CASSPIGGGSSYNEQFF.

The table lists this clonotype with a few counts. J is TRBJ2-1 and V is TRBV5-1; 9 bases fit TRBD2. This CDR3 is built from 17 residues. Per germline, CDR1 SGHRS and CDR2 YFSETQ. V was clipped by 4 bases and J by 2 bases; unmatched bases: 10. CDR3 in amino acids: CASSPRGGRAPYNEQFF. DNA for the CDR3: TGCGCCAGCAGCCCGCGAGGCGGGAGGGCCCCCTACAATGAGCAGTTCTTC.

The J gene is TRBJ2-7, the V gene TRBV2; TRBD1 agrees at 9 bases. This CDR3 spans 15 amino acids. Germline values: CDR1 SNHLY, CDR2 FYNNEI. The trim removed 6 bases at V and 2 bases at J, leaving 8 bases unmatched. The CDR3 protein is CASRTVGTGPYEQYF. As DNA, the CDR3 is TGTGCCAGCAGGACGGTTGGGACAGGGCCCTACGAGCAGTACTTC. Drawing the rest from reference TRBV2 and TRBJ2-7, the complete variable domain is EPEVTQTPSHQVTQMGQEVILRCVPISNHLYFYWYRQILGQKVEFLVSFYNNEISEKSEIFDDQFSVERPDGSNFTLKIRSTKLEDSAMYFCASRTVGTGPYEQYFGPGTRLTVT.

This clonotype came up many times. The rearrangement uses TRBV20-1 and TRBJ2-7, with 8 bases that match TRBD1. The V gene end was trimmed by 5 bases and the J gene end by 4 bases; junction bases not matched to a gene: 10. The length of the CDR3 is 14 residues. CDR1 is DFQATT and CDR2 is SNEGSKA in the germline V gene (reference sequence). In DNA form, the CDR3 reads TGCAGTGCTCGACAGGGGTCTTGGGGTTACGAGCAGTACTTC. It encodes CSARQGSWGYEQYF.

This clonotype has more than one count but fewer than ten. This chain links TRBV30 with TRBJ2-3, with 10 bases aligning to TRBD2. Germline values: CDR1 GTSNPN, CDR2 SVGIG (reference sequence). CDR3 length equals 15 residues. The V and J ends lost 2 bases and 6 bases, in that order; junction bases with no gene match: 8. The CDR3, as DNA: TGTGCCTGGAGTAAAGCTAGCGGGAGAGGCGATACGCAGTATTTT. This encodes CAWSKASGRGDTQYF. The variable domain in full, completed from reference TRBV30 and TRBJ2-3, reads SQTIHQWPATLVQPVGSPLSLECTVEGTSNPNLYWYRQAAGRGLQLLFYSVGIGQISSEVPQNLSASRPQDRQFILSSKKLLLSDSGFYLCAWSKASGRGDTQYFGPGTRLTVL.